This T cell receptor beta chain derives from a study of blood T cell repertoires in COVID-19. In its sample, this clone was seen once. In the original processing: Reference gene primer amplification gave nucleated cell count estimates. Sequenced by immunoSEQ multiplex PCR; TCRdb stores in-frame clones only, minus some. Clone size and V and J calls were adopted from that table, with D and trimming inferred from the DNA. This table holds around 33,000 clones, more than 70% found once. The germline V and J ends were trimmed by 3 bases and 2 bases, with 10 bases remaining between them. In germline, CDR1 is MNHEY, CDR2 SMNVEV (reference sequence). The CDR3 extends over 15 amino acids.

Sequenced sample: peripheral blood. The sequence came from an elderly man with active or convalescent COVID-19. The V call is TRBV27, the J call TRBJ2-2, with unresolved D. CDR3: CASSFQNPNTGELFF. The CDR3 region has the DNA TGTGCCAGCAGTTTCCAGAATCCTAACACCGGGGAGCTGTTTTTT.